The rows below give T cell receptor beta chains drawn from one sample of a study of CD8 T cells in Susac syndrome. From the immunoSEQ multiplex PCR reads, TCRdb called clonotypes with MiXCR, one entry per CDR3 protein. This table holds more than 95,000 distinct CDR3 sequences, just under 95% found once. The specimen was CD8+ T cells from PBMCs. These receptors all come from a human donor with Susac syndrome. Each CDR3 is given with its conserved first and last residue. D genes are given only for firm matches. Clone size appears in some rows only: once, few, many, or a class for an expanded clone.

d_call	cdr3_length	j_call	clone_size	v_call	cdr3_nt	cdr3_aa
-	15	TRBJ1-1	-	TRBV4-2	TGTGCCAGCAGCCAAGAACACAGGGCACTACCTGAAGCTTTCTTT	CASSQEHRALPEAFF
TRBD2	15	TRBJ2-7	once	TRBV5-4	TGTGCCAGCAGCCGGAAGGCGGGGGGTGGCTACGAGCAGTACTTC	CASSRKAGGGYEQYF
-	18	TRBJ2-3	-	TRBV9	TGTGCCAGCAGCGGGAGAGTAACTAGTTTTGAGGTCGCAGATACGCAGTATTTT	CASSGRVTSFEVADTQYF
-	13	TRBJ2-7	-	TRBV10-3	TGTGCCATCAGTGAGTCCGTCGGATACGAGCAGTACTTC	CAISESVGYEQYF
-	15	TRBJ2-3	-	TRBV5-4	TGTGCCAGCAGCTTGGGCGCAGAGATCACAGATACGCAGTATTTT	CASSLGAEITDTQYF
-	14	TRBJ2-5	-	TRBV25-1	TGTGCCAGCAGTGAATCGGGCGTCCAAGAGACCCAGTACTTC	CASSESGVQETQYF
TRBD1	15	TRBJ1-1	-	TRBV30	TGTGCCTGGAGTTTCCGACAGGGCTTATTTAATACGGCTTTCTTT	CAWSFRQGLFNTAFF
TRBD1	11	TRBJ2-7	-	TRBV2	TGTGCCGTTGGGGGCCGGGACAGAGGGTACTTC	CAVGGRDRGYF
-	13	TRBJ1-3	once	TRBV15	TGTGCCACCAGCCTCTACTCTGGAAACACCATATATTTT	CATSLYSGNTIYF
-	16	TRBJ1-5	-	TRBV20-1	TGCAGTGCCCCTACCTTGGGCACAGGGCCGGCTCAGCCCCAGCATTTT	CSAPTLGTGPAQPQHF
TRBD2	16	TRBJ2-3	-	TRBV12-3/TRBV12-4	TGTGCCAGCAGTAAGATAGCGGGCCCTAGCACAGATACGCAGTATTTT	CASSKIAGPSTDTQYF
-	15	TRBJ1-6	-	TRBV9	TGTGCCAGCAGCGTAGGGGGGGGAGGAGTTTCACCCCTCCACTTT	CASSVGGGGVSPLHF
TRBD1	15	TRBJ2-7	few	TRBV4-3	TGCGCCAGCAGCCAAGATCGGCCGGGACAGTACGAGCAGTACTTC	CASSQDRPGQYEQYF
TRBD1	16	TRBJ1-5	-	TRBV5-5	TGTGCCAGCAGCTTACAGGGGATCGGGACTAATCAGCCCCAGCATTTT	CASSLQGIGTNQPQHF
-	14	TRBJ2-1	-	TRBV20-1	TGCAGTGCACCTCGTATCGGGGATCGTCGTGAGCAGTTCTTC	CSAPRIGDRREQFF
TRBD2	19	TRBJ2-7	-	TRBV20-1	TGCAGTGCCCAAACTTACTCGGCTAGCGGGAGGCCCACCGGTTACGAGCAGTACTTC	CSAQTYSASGRPTGYEQYF
-	14	TRBJ2-7	once	TRBV21-1	TGTGCCAGCAGCATTCCGACTAGCGGGGACGAGCAGTACTTC	CASSIPTSGDEQYF
-	15	TRBJ1-6	-	TRBV11-1	TGTGCCAGCAGCTTAGCAGCAGGCTCGAAATCACCCCTCCACTTT	CASSLAAGSKSPLHF
-	13	TRBJ1-5	once	TRBV7-9	TGTGCCAGCAGCGACAGTGAGCATCAGCCCCAGCATTTT	CASSDSEHQPQHF
-	13	TRBJ2-7	-	TRBV20-1	TGCAGTGCTGCCCCCCGGGAGCTCTACGAGCAGTACTTC	CSAAPRELYEQYF
-	11	TRBJ2-1	-	TRBV27	TGTGCCAGCAGTTTCCACGGCGAGCAGTTCTTC	CASSFHGEQFF
-	14	TRBJ1-1	-	TRBV7-8	TGTGCCAGCAGCTTAGACCCGCCAAACTTGGGAGCTTTCTTT	CASSLDPPNLGAFF
TRBD1	20	TRBJ2-7	-	TRBV6-5	TGTGCCAGCAGTTACGCAAGCTTCTTACGCCAGGACAGGGCGTTAGGGGAGCAGTACTTC	CASSYASFLRQDRALGEQYF
-	12	TRBJ1-1	-	TRBV13	TGTGCCAGCAGCTATGGGACGAACGAAGCTTTCTTT	CASSYGTNEAFF
TRBD2	17	TRBJ2-1	-	TRBV12-3/TRBV12-4	TGTGCCAGCAGTCCCACTAGCGGGAGGGGGTCCTACAATGAGCAGTTCTTC	CASSPTSGRGSYNEQFF
-	15	TRBJ2-7	-	TRBV16	TGTGCCAGCAGCCAATCAGTAGGGGAGGTCTACGAGCAGTACTTC	CASSQSVGEVYEQYF
-	17	TRBJ2-3	once	TRBV4-3	TGCGCCAGCAGCCAAGCCCCCCGGGCTGGGGGTAGTGATACGCAGTATTTT	CASSQAPRAGGSDTQYF
-	15	TRBJ1-5	-	TRBV6-6	TGTGCCAGTTTGGACAGTCGATATAGCAATCAGCCCCAGCATTTT	CASLDSRYSNQPQHF
-	16	TRBJ2-2	-	TRBV3-1	TGTGCCAGCAGCCAAGAGTGGTCGGCAGGGAAGGGGGAGCTGTTTTTT	CASSQEWSAGKGELFF
-	14	TRBJ2-3	once	TRBV4-2	TGTGCCAGCAGCCAAGATCTTCGCGGAGATACGCAGTATTTT	CASSQDLRGDTQYF
-	14	TRBJ1-2	-	TRBV13	TGTGCCAGCAGCTCAGGGCAGGGGAATAATGGCTACACCTTC	CASSSGQGNNGYTF
-	13	TRBJ1-3	once	TRBV25-1	TGTGCCAGCACCCCAGGCTCTGGAAACACCATATATTTT	CASTPGSGNTIYF
TRBD2	15	TRBJ2-1	-	TRBV18	TGTGCCAGCTCACCAGTGGCTAGCGGGATCAATGAGCAGTTCTTC	CASSPVASGINEQFF
-	13	TRBJ2-1	once	TRBV29-1	TGCAGCGTTGTCTTCGGCGTAGGTAATGAGCAGTTCTTC	CSVVFGVGNEQFF
-	14	TRBJ2-4	-	TRBV13	TGTGCCAGCAGCGCGACAGTAGGCGAAAACATTCAGTACTTC	CASSATVGENIQYF
TRBD1	17	TRBJ2-6	-	TRBV15	TGTGCCACCCACGAGACAGGGGTTTACTCTGGGGCCAACGTCCTGACTTTC	CATHETGVYSGANVLTF
-	16	TRBJ2-3	-	TRBV3-1	TGTGCCAGCAGCTCCCGGAGCCAGGGGGGCGCAGATACGCAGTATTTT	CASSSRSQGGADTQYF
TRBD2	15	TRBJ2-2	-	TRBV20-1	TGCAGTGCTAGAGAACTAGCGGGAGACACCGGGGAGCTGTTTTTT	CSARELAGDTGELFF
TRBD2	15	TRBJ2-7	-	TRBV5-1	TGCGCCAGCACCCGGACTAGCGGGACCGCCTACGAGCAGTACTTC	CASTRTSGTAYEQYF
-	15	TRBJ2-7	-	TRBV5-4	TGTGCCAGCAGCGATCCCACAGGGATCTCCTACGAGCAGTACTTC	CASSDPTGISYEQYF
TRBD1	13	TRBJ2-7	-	TRBV7-6	TGTGCCAGCAGCCTAACAGGGGGCCGCGAGCAGTACTTC	CASSLTGGREQYF
TRBD2	16	TRBJ2-5	-	TRBV27	TGTGCCAGCAGTTTCTCTAGCGGGACCTACGGGGAGACCCAGTACTTC	CASSFSSGTYGETQYF
TRBD1	14	TRBJ2-1	-	TRBV7-3	TGTGCCAGCAGCCCGGGGACAGAAGCCAATGAGCAGTTCTTC	CASSPGTEANEQFF
TRBD2	15	TRBJ2-7	once	TRBV9	TGTGCCAGCAGCGTAGGTAGCGGGAGCAGCTACGAGCAGTACTTC	CASSVGSGSSYEQYF
TRBD2	18	TRBJ2-3	-	TRBV4-1	TGCGCCAGCAGCCAAGACACCAGACTAGCTGCGGCAACAGATACGCAGTATTTT	CASSQDTRLAAATDTQYF
TRBD1	16	TRBJ2-7	-	TRBV4-3	TGCGCCAGCAGCCAAGAGTTCGGGACAGGGGGCCACGAGCAGTACTTC	CASSQEFGTGGHEQYF
-	17	TRBJ2-7	-	TRBV3-1	TGTGCCAGCAGCCAAGACCCCCGGACTTATTCAACCTACGAGCAGTACTTC	CASSQDPRTYSTYEQYF
-	15	TRBJ2-3	-	TRBV4-2	TGTGCCAGCAGCCAATTAGCCGGGGTCACAGATACGCAGTATTTT	CASSQLAGVTDTQYF
-	13	TRBJ1-2	-	TRBV29-1	TGCAGCGTTGCTGGACCAGACGCCTCTGGCTACACCTTC	CSVAGPDASGYTF
-	16	TRBJ2-7	-	TRBV3-1	TGTGCCAGCAGCCAAGGGGGGTCCCCCCAAGCCGACGAGCAGTACTTC	CASSQGGSPQADEQYF
TRBD1	15	TRBJ1-4	-	TRBV14	TGTGCCAGCAGCCTTGTACAGGGGGCCGGAGAAAAACTGTTTTTT	CASSLVQGAGEKLFF
-	16	TRBJ2-7	-	TRBV12-3/TRBV12-4	TGTGCCAGCAGTTTTGGCCCGGGAACTACCACCTACGAGCAGTACTTC	CASSFGPGTTTYEQYF